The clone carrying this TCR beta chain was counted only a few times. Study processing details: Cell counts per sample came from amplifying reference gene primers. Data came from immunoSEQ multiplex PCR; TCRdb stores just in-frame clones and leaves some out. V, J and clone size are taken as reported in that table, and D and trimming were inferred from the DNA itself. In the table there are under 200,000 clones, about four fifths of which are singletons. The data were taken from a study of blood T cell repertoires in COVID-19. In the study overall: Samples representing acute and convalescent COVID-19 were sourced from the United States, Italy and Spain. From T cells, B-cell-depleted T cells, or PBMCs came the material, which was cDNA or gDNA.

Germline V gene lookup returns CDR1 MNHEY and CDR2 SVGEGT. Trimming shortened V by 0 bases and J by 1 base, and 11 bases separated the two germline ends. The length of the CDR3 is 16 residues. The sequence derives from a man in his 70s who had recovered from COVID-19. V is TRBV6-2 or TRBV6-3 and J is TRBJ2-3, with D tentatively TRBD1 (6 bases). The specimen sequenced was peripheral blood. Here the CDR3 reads CASSYSPGVGTDTQYF. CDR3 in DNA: TGTGCCAGCAGTTACTCCCCAGGGGTGGGCACAGATACGCAGTATTTT.